This T cell receptor beta chain was recovered during a study of cytomegalovirus exposure and HLA in healthy donors. Notes on the study in general: At a 0.05 false discovery rate, a later analysis found around 15,000 TCR beta sequences to be associated with HLA alleles. Highly shared variants forming one cluster were likely a sequencing artifact. TCR sequences were mostly rare, though some public TCRs occurred in many donors.

PCR involved 60 Vbeta and 13 Jbeta primers. Profiling relied on immunoSEQ multiplex PCR, and the TCRdb table lists in-frame clones only, not all of them. Of about 140,000 clones in the sample, approximately 65% were seen once. This clone showed up just once. The target antigen is unknown. This sequence was found in a woman in her fifties or sixties in good health and CMV-seronegative. Sample: PBMCs.

This chain's CDR3 is CASSETFRSSAITDTQYF. CDR3 sequence (DNA): TGTGCCAGCAGTGAAACCTTTCGGTCTAGCGCCATCACAGATACGCAGTATTTT. V usage is TRBV6-1 and J usage is TRBJ2-3, with a possible D match to TRBD2 (6 bases). Trimming took off 2 bases at V and 2 bases at J, with 20 bases between the two ends. Germline V lookup: CDR1 MNHNS, CDR2 SASEGT. The CDR3 runs to 18 residues.